The 18 T cell receptor beta chains listed next were all sequenced from one sample in a study of blood T cell repertoires in COVID-19. Libraries were prepared by immunoSEQ multiplex PCR; TCRdb keeps only in-frame clonotypes and omits some of them. The profile covers about 300,000 clones, with roughly 90% appearing a single time and about 6.8% taken by the ten largest. The specimen was peripheral blood. These receptors originate from a man younger than 30 who had recovered from COVID-19.

The chain is built from TRBV19 and TRBJ1-1; no clear D. Trimming pared 1 base from V and 2 bases from J, leaving 8 bases between. The germline gives CDR1 LNHDA, CDR2 SQIVND (reference sequence). The CDR3 sequence is 14 residues long. The CDR3 is CASSIGQINTEAFF. The CDR3 DNA reads as TGTGCCAGTAGTATAGGGCAGATAAACACTGAAGCTTTCTTT.

V is TRBV6-5 and J is TRBJ1-2; D uncertain. The V and J ends lost 6 bases and 4 bases respectively, with 9 bases between them. The CDR3 contains 12 residues. Germline V CDR1 and CDR2: MNHEY, SVGAGI. The CDR3 loop reads CASRADTYGYTF. The CDR3 DNA sequence: TGTGCCAGCAGAGCAGACACCTATGGCTACACCTTC.

J is TRBJ2-5 and V is TRBV6-5; perhaps TRBD1 as D (7 bases). V lost 0 bases and J 3 bases, leaving 11 bases between the germline ends. The CDR3 covers 15 residues. CDR1 and CDR2 from the germline V gene are MNHEY and SVGAGI. The CDR3 DNA sequence: TGTGCCAGCAGTTACTCGCGCGGGACAGAAGAGACCCAGTACTTC. Amino acid sequence: CASSYSRGTEETQYF.

The chain couples TRBV7-3 to TRBJ2-3; unclear D gene. Germline assignment: CDR1 SGHTA and CDR2 FQGTGA. The length of the CDR3 is 15 residues. V gave up 1 base and J gave up 0 bases, with 8 bases separating them. For the CDR3, the DNA is TGTGCCAGCAGCTTAAACGGAGTCAGCACAGATACGCAGTATTTT. Its protein is CASSLNGVSTDTQYF.

The genes are TRBV3-1 (or the pseudogene TRBV3-2) and TRBJ2-1; tentative D call: TRBD1 (6 bases). From germline, CDR1 is LGHDT and CDR2 YNNKEL (reference sequence). The CDR3 is made up of 19 amino acids. V was shortened by 1 base and J by 3 bases, with 22 bases between the two germline ends. In DNA form, the CDR3 reads TGTGCCAGCAGCCAAGCGGCGCTATACCGGCGGACAGTCTACAATGAGCAGTTCTTC. It encodes CASSQAALYRRTVYNEQFF.

This rearrangement joins TRBV6-1 to TRBJ2-3, with 8 bases that match TRBD2. Trimming took 4 bases from V and 3 from J; bases not matched to a gene: 12. CDR1 and CDR2 (germline): MNHNS, SASEGT. This CDR3 contains 17 residues. CDR3 bases: TGTGCCAGCAGTGGTAATTTCGCGGGGGGCAGAACAGATACGCAGTATTTT. This gives the protein CASSGNFAGGRTDTQYF.

The V and J genes are TRBV5-1 and TRBJ2-5; D is ambiguous. From germline, CDR1 is SGHRS and CDR2 YFSETQ. The CDR3 sequence is 14 residues long. The V end was cut by 2 bases, the J end by 1 base, with 9 bases between. In DNA, the CDR3 is TGCGCCAGCAGCTTCCTGGAGCGCCAAGAGACCCAGTACTTC. Its protein product is CASSFLERQETQYF.

The chain uses TRBV2 and TRBJ2-7; 7 bases line up with TRBD2. CDR1 is SNHLY and CDR2 is FYNNEI in the germline V gene. The CDR3 extends over 12 amino acids. V dropped 3 bases and J dropped 11; count of bases not matched to a gene: 7. CDR3 residues: CASSDGEGREYF. The CDR3 DNA reads as TGTGCCAGCAGTGATGGAGAAGGGAGGGAGTACTTC.

V gene TRBV5-4 combines with J gene TRBJ2-3; 8 bases align to TRBD2. Trimming at V came to 9 bases and at J to 1 base, leaving 13 bases not matched to a gene. The CDR3 runs 16 residues. Germline V lookup: CDR1 SGHNT, CDR2 YYREEE (reference sequence). The CDR3 sequence is CATKSGRGGGTDTQYF. CDR3 sequence (DNA): TGTGCCACCAAGTCCGGGAGGGGGGGCGGCACAGATACGCAGTATTTT.

This chain connects TRBV7-3 to TRBJ2-1; 8 positions match TRBD1. CDR3 length equals 17 residues. V trimming: 5 bases; J trimming: 0 bases; junction bases outside the gene matches: 9. The germline V gene encodes CDR1 SGHTA and CDR2 FQGTGA. CDR3: CASSLGTGTYSYNEQFF. In DNA form, the CDR3 reads TGTGCCAGCAGCCTCGGGACAGGAACTTACTCCTACAATGAGCAGTTCTTC.

The chain links TRBV4-1 to TRBJ2-7; 13 bases fit TRBD2. Germline V CDR1 and CDR2: MGHRA, YSYEKL. V shed 0 bases and J 6 bases; nucleotides not matched to a gene: 2. This CDR3 is 15 amino acids long. CDR3 sequence: CASSQDGLAGVEQYF. In DNA form, the CDR3 reads TGCGCCAGCAGCCAAGATGGACTAGCGGGAGTCGAGCAGTACTTC.

This clone was found once. The chain links TRBV9 to TRBJ1-1; TRBD1 is a possible D gene (6 bases). The V end was cut by 0 bases, the J end by 1 base, with 16 bases between. In germline, CDR1 is SGDLS, CDR2 YYNGEE. The CDR3 is made up of 17 amino acids. Here the CDR3 reads CASSVEGGNLRNTEAFF. The CDR3 DNA follows: TGTGCCAGCAGCGTAGAGGGGGGGAACTTACGGAACACTGAAGCTTTCTTT. The whole variable domain, remainder taken from reference TRBV9 and TRBJ1-1, is DSGVTQTPKHLITATGQRVTLRCSPRSGDLSVYWYQQSLDQGLQFLIQYYNGEERAKGNILERFSAQQFPDLHSELNLSSLELGDSALYFCASSVEGGNLRNTEAFFGQGTRLTVV.

This chain links TRBV4-3 with TRBJ1-4; 10 nucleotides match TRBD1. V lost 4 bases to trimming and J lost 6 bases; unmatched junction nucleotides: 5. Germline lookup yields CDR1 LGHNA and CDR2 YSLEER. This CDR3 is built from 15 residues. CDR3 DNA sequence: TGCGCCAGCAGCCGCTCCGGGACAGGGGATGAAAAACTGTTTTTT. Translation gives CASSRSGTGDEKLFF.

The J gene is TRBJ2-1, the V gene TRBV2; 7 nucleotides match TRBD1. This CDR3 comprises 15 residues. Germline V gives CDR1 SNHLY, CDR2 FYNNEI. Germline trimming cut 1 base from V and 1 base from J; bases unmatched to any gene: 1. The CDR3 region has the DNA TGTGCCAGCAGTGAAGAACAGGGGTCCTACAATGAGCAGTTCTTC. Encoded protein: CASSEEQGSYNEQFF.

The V call is TRBV4-1, the J call TRBJ2-1; perhaps TRBD2 as D (6 bases). The CDR3 contains 16 residues. Germline V CDR1 and CDR2: MGHRA, YSYEKL. Trimming stripped 1 base from V and 10 bases from J, with 20 bases between. The CDR3 DNA reads as TGCGCCAGCAGCCAAGGTCTGGGACTCGGCGTTGGAGAGCAGTTCTTC. It specifies CASSQGLGLGVGEQFF.

The rearrangement joins TRBV7-2 to TRBJ2-4, with D perhaps matching TRBD1 (5 bases). Germline values: CDR1 SGHTA, CDR2 FQGNSA. V was trimmed by 1 base and J by 5 bases, leaving 12 bases between them. CDR3 length: 15 amino acids. CDR3 in DNA: TGTGCCAGCAGCTTAGAGGGGCCCCGACAAAACATTCAGTACTTC. It specifies CASSLEGPRQNIQYF.

V usage is TRBV6-5 and J usage is TRBJ2-7; D is perhaps TRBD2 (6 bases). Germline-derived CDR1 and CDR2 are MNHEY and SVGAGI. V was shortened by 7 bases and J by 3 bases, with 13 bases between the two germline ends. This CDR3 region has 13 residues. The CDR3 DNA is TGTGCCAGCACGGACGGACTAAGCTACGAGCAGTACTTC. It yields the protein CASTDGLSYEQYF.

CDR3 sequence reads: CSGKGLDGYTF. The CDR3 region has the DNA TGCAGTGGCAAAGGACTAGATGGCTACACCTTC. The gene calls are TRBV20-1 and TRBJ1-2; no clear D gene. Trimming took off 7 bases at V and 6 bases at J, with 12 bases between the two ends. The V gene's germline CDR1 is DFQATT and CDR2 SNEGSKA (reference sequence). The CDR3 extends over 11 amino acids.